The 3 T cell receptor beta chains presented below share a single source sample, sequenced in a study of molecular identifiers for immune sequencing clone quantification. TCRdb reprocessed the PCR reads via MiXCR and lists one record per CDR3 protein. The table lists about 300,000 distinct CDR3 sequences, around a fifth of them singletons. The sequencing input was naive CD8+ T cells from blood, with Jurkat cell RNA spiked in. Subset specified: FACS-sorted CD8+CD4-CCR7+CD45RA+ naive T cells. The source is a human donor in good health. Some libraries in this study had Jurkat cell RNA spiked in.

Note on this clonotype: With a much larger clone just one base away, this may be a read error. V and J are TRBV20-1 and TRBJ2-3; D unresolved. TRBJ1-5 explains the end of the DNA better; the J call may be wrong. Germline lookup yields CDR1 DFQATT and CDR2 SNEGSKA (reference sequence). This CDR3 spans 15 amino acids. The CDR3 here is CSARPRLASTDTQHF. The CDR3 nucleotides are TGCAGTGCTAGACCCCGACTAGCTAGCACAGATACGCAGCATTTT.

This clonotype was seen repeatedly, ten times or more. V and J are TRBV24-1 and TRBJ1-5; a weak D match, TRBD1 (6 bases). The CDR3 has 13 amino acids. The V end was cut by 7 bases, the J end by 5 bases, with 11 bases between. From germline, CDR1 is KGHDR and CDR2 SFDVKD. CDR3 DNA: TGTGCCACCAGAGACAGGAGTGATCAGCCCCAGCATTTT. The encoded protein is CATRDRSDQPQHF.

This clonotype was detected ten times or more. The chain recombines TRBV12-3 or TRBV12-4 with TRBJ1-2; no firm D call. This CDR3 spans 13 amino acids. Trimming stripped 3 bases from V and 4 bases from J, with 9 bases between. The DNA of the CDR3 is TGTGCCAGCAGTTTCTCCGGGAGCTATGGCTACACCTTC. It translates to CASSFSGSYGYTF.